This is a list of T cell receptor beta chains from one sample in a study of blood T cell repertoires in COVID-19. Sequencing used immunoSEQ multiplex PCR; TCRdb keeps in-frame clones, though not all of them. The sample lists 35,000 to 40,000 clones; around four fifths were seen once. The sequenced sample consisted of peripheral blood. The receptors shown here come from a man aged 45-60 years with active or convalescent COVID-19. The CDR3 runs from the conserved cysteine through the conserved F or W. Each record gives: clone size, D gene, V gene, J gene, CDR3 protein, CDR3 DNA. The D gene is left open where the match is weak. Not all rows give a size; the values are once, few, many and, for expanded clones, a class.

>-|-|TRBV5-1|TRBJ2-1
CASSGGGPGSAYNEQFF
TGCGCCAGCAGCGGCGGGGGCCCGGGGAGCGCCTACAATGAGCAGTTCTTC
>-|TRBD1|TRBV7-8|TRBJ1-2
CASSNRGNYGYTF
TGTGCCAGCAGTAACAGGGGCAACTATGGCTACACCTTC
>-|-|TRBV6-5|TRBJ1-1
CASSPESGYTEAFF
TGTGCCAGCAGCCCGGAGAGCGGTTACACTGAAGCTTTCTTT
>-|TRBD2|TRBV9|TRBJ2-3
CASSPGLAQGTDTQYF
TGTGCCAGCAGCCCGGGACTAGCCCAGGGCACAGATACGCAGTATTTT
>-|TRBD1|TRBV27|TRBJ2-5
CASSSTGGLGETQYF
TGTGCCAGCAGTTCGACAGGGGGCTTGGGAGAGACCCAGTACTTC
>-|TRBD1|TRBV2|TRBJ1-1
CASSEPRQGVVAFF
TGTGCCAGCAGTGAACCTCGACAGGGGGTGGTAGCTTTCTTT
>few|TRBD1|TRBV5-1|TRBJ1-4
CASSLARTGGEKLFF
TGCGCCAGCAGCTTGGCCCGGACAGGGGGTGAAAAACTGTTTTTT
>-|-|TRBV12-5|TRBJ1-1
CASGRDILNTEAFF
TGTGCTAGTGGAAGGGACATCCTGAACACTGAAGCTTTCTTT
>-|-|TRBV5-1|TRBJ1-6
CASSLAAGGNYNSPLHF
TGCGCCAGCAGCTTGGCCGCGGGGGGCAACTATAATTCACCCCTCCACTTT
>-|TRBD2|TRBV6-5|TRBJ2-1
CASSISGDSYNEQFF
TGTGCCAGCAGCATTAGCGGGGACTCCTACAATGAGCAGTTCTTC
>-|TRBD2|TRBV5-1|TRBJ2-1
CASSLAPAGGNNEQFF
TGCGCCAGCAGCTTGGCCCCGGCGGGGGGGAACAATGAGCAGTTCTTC
>-|TRBD1|TRBV9|TRBJ1-3
CASSATGGSGNTIYF
TGTGCCAGCAGCGCCACAGGGGGGTCTGGAAACACCATATATTTT
>once|TRBD1|TRBV7-9|TRBJ2-7
CASSTGQGGASYEQYF
TGTGCCAGCAGCACCGGACAGGGAGGAGCCTCGTACGAGCAGTACTTC
>once|-|TRBV6-6|TRBJ1-3
CASRLGGGNTIYF
TGTGCCAGCAGGCTCGGGGGGGGAAACACCATATATTTT
>-|-|TRBV10-2|TRBJ2-1
CASRPGGSYNEQFF
TGCGCCAGCAGGCCAGGGGGGTCCTACAATGAGCAGTTCTTC
>-|-|TRBV30|TRBJ1-1
CAWSRENTEAFF
TGTGCCTGGAGTCGGGAGAACACTGAAGCTTTCTTT
>few|-|TRBV19|TRBJ1-2
CASSTPQRYGYTF
TGTGCCAGTAGTACCCCCCAGCGCTATGGCTACACCTTC